These T cell receptor beta chains were read from a single sample in a study of T cells in tuberculosis. The method was immunoSEQ multiplex PCR; TCRdb's version includes in-frame clones alone and lacks a portion of them. The repertoire has around 50,000 clones, 88% of them found once; the top ten carry less than 25%. Sequencing was carried out using CD1b-GMM tetramer-negative cells sorted from PBMCs. The source of these receptors is an adult woman with latent tuberculosis. The CDR3 runs from the conserved cysteine through the conserved F or W. The D gene is left open where the match is weak. Size values are once, few and many counts, or a class for expanded clones, and some rows have none.

j_call: TRBJ1-1
clone_size: once
d_call: NA
v_call: TRBV30
cdr3_nt: TGTGCCTGGAGTGTTCTCCCTGAAGCTTTCTTT
cdr3_aa: CAWSVLPEAFF

j_call: TRBJ2-3
clone_size: NA
d_call: TRBD1
v_call: TRBV5-4
cdr3_nt: TGTGCCAGCAGCTTGGTATCCGGGACAGGGACAGATACGCAGTATTTT
cdr3_aa: CASSLVSGTGTDTQYF

j_call: TRBJ1-1
clone_size: NA
d_call: TRBD1
v_call: TRBV28
cdr3_nt: TGTGCCAGCAGTCGGGGACAGGGCACTGAAGCTTTCTTT
cdr3_aa: CASSRGQGTEAFF

j_call: TRBJ1-6
clone_size: NA
d_call: TRBD1
v_call: TRBV25-1
cdr3_nt: TGTGCCAGCAGGATCGGGACAGGGGACCTTAATTCACCCCTCCACTTT
cdr3_aa: CASRIGTGDLNSPLHF

j_call: TRBJ2-7
clone_size: NA
d_call: NA
v_call: TRBV30
cdr3_nt: TGTGCCTGGAGTTCCGTGAGTGAGCAGTACTTC
cdr3_aa: CAWSSVSEQYF

j_call: TRBJ1-1
clone_size: NA
d_call: NA
v_call: TRBV10-3
cdr3_nt: TGTGCCATCAGTGGGGCACAGGTGGCTTTCTTT
cdr3_aa: CAISGAQVAFF

j_call: TRBJ1-6
clone_size: once
d_call: TRBD1
v_call: TRBV5-5
cdr3_nt: TGTGCCAGCAGCTTGGAGGGGACAGGGTTTTTTTCACCCCTCCACTTT
cdr3_aa: CASSLEGTGFFSPLHF

j_call: TRBJ1-2
clone_size: NA
d_call: NA
v_call: TRBV2
cdr3_nt: TGTGCCAGCAATCCAGATCCCTATGGCTACACCTTC
cdr3_aa: CASNPDPYGYTF

j_call: TRBJ1-4
clone_size: many
d_call: NA
v_call: TRBV28
cdr3_nt: TGTGCCAGCAGTCACAGGGTTCTTGATGAAAAACTGTTTTTT
cdr3_aa: CASSHRVLDEKLFF

j_call: TRBJ2-5
clone_size: once
d_call: TRBD2
v_call: TRBV7-2
cdr3_nt: TGTGCCAGCAGCGCTACTAGCGGGACAAGGGAGACCCAGTACTTC
cdr3_aa: CASSATSGTRETQYF

j_call: TRBJ2-3
clone_size: NA
d_call: NA
v_call: TRBV7-9
cdr3_nt: TGTGCCAGCAGCTTAGTGTATAGAAGAGATACGCAGTATTTT
cdr3_aa: CASSLVYRRDTQYF

j_call: TRBJ2-1
clone_size: NA
d_call: TRBD2
v_call: TRBV7-3
cdr3_nt: TGTGCCAGCAGTTTCGTACCGGGACTAGCGGGGGGCGGTAATGAGCAGTTCTTC
cdr3_aa: CASSFVPGLAGGGNEQFF

j_call: TRBJ2-1
clone_size: NA
d_call: NA
v_call: TRBV7-9
cdr3_nt: TGTGCCAGCAGTCAGACTACCGACAATGAGCAGTTCTTC
cdr3_aa: CASSQTTDNEQFF

j_call: TRBJ2-7
clone_size: NA
d_call: TRBD1
v_call: TRBV19
cdr3_nt: TGTGCCAGTAGGTCGACAGGGGAGTACGAGCAGTACTTC
cdr3_aa: CASRSTGEYEQYF

j_call: TRBJ2-7
clone_size: NA
d_call: NA
v_call: TRBV27
cdr3_nt: TGTGCCAGCAGTTTATTTTGGGGGGAAGGGAACGAGCAGTACTTC
cdr3_aa: CASSLFWGEGNEQYF

j_call: TRBJ2-1
clone_size: NA
d_call: NA
v_call: TRBV7-8
cdr3_nt: TGTGCCAGCAGCTTTGCGCAGGGCTCCTACAATGAGCAGTTCTTC
cdr3_aa: CASSFAQGSYNEQFF

j_call: TRBJ2-7
clone_size: NA
d_call: TRBD1
v_call: TRBV4-1
cdr3_nt: TGCGCCAGCAGCCAAGATAAGGGACAGGGCTTCTCCTACGAGCAGTACTTC
cdr3_aa: CASSQDKGQGFSYEQYF

j_call: TRBJ2-5
clone_size: NA
d_call: NA
v_call: TRBV28
cdr3_nt: TGTGCCAGCAGTATACGTCAAGTGGAGTACCAAGAGACCCAGTACTTC
cdr3_aa: CASSIRQVEYQETQYF

j_call: TRBJ2-7
clone_size: NA
d_call: NA
v_call: TRBV4-3
cdr3_nt: TGCGCCAGCAGCCGCCTTCTGACTGCCTACGAGCAGTACTTC
cdr3_aa: CASSRLLTAYEQYF

j_call: TRBJ2-7
clone_size: NA
d_call: NA
v_call: TRBV7-9
cdr3_nt: TGTGCCAGCAGCTTAGATGAGGGCCGCGAGCAGTACTTC
cdr3_aa: CASSLDEGREQYF

j_call: TRBJ1-2
clone_size: NA
d_call: NA
v_call: TRBV6-1
cdr3_nt: TGTGCCAGCAGTGAAGGGCTCGGCTACACCTTC
cdr3_aa: CASSEGLGYTF

j_call: TRBJ1-1
clone_size: NA
d_call: TRBD1
v_call: TRBV2
cdr3_nt: TGTGCCAGCAGGGACCGGACAGGGCAACAAGCTGAAGCTTTCTTT
cdr3_aa: CASRDRTGQQAEAFF

j_call: TRBJ1-1
clone_size: NA
d_call: NA
v_call: TRBV30
cdr3_nt: TGTGCCTGGAGTCTCAGTATGAACACTGAAGCTTTCTTT
cdr3_aa: CAWSLSMNTEAFF

j_call: TRBJ2-1
clone_size: NA
d_call: NA
v_call: TRBV29-1
cdr3_nt: TGCAGCGTGACCACCCCGGGTGGTGGCAATGAGCAGTTCTTC
cdr3_aa: CSVTTPGGGNEQFF

j_call: TRBJ2-1
clone_size: NA
d_call: TRBD2
v_call: TRBV13
cdr3_nt: TGTGCCAGCAGCTCCCTAGCGGGAGGGCAAGGCAATGAGCAGTTCTTC
cdr3_aa: CASSSLAGGQGNEQFF

j_call: TRBJ2-1
clone_size: NA
d_call: NA
v_call: TRBV9
cdr3_nt: TGTGCCAGCAGCGTAGACCCCGGGAGAGGGACCTACAATGAGCAGTTCTTC
cdr3_aa: CASSVDPGRGTYNEQFF

j_call: TRBJ1-1
clone_size: NA
d_call: NA
v_call: TRBV4-2
cdr3_nt: TGTGCCAGCAGCCAAGATATGCGGTCGAACACTGAAGCTTTCTTT
cdr3_aa: CASSQDMRSNTEAFF

j_call: TRBJ1-5
clone_size: NA
d_call: NA
v_call: TRBV15
cdr3_nt: TGTGCCACCAGCCTCCCCCCAGGGCTAGGACATCAGCCCCAGCATTTT
cdr3_aa: CATSLPPGLGHQPQHF

j_call: TRBJ2-7
clone_size: NA
d_call: NA
v_call: TRBV6-6
cdr3_nt: TGTGCCAGCAGTTGGAGGTTGGGGGACACCAGCCACGAGCAGTACTTC
cdr3_aa: CASSWRLGDTSHEQYF

j_call: TRBJ2-7
clone_size: NA
d_call: NA
v_call: TRBV28
cdr3_nt: TGTGCCAGCAGTTTAGCCTACGAGCAGTACTTC
cdr3_aa: CASSLAYEQYF

j_call: TRBJ1-3
clone_size: NA
d_call: NA
v_call: TRBV30
cdr3_nt: TGTGCCTGGAGTGTAGCGGGAAACACCATATATTTT
cdr3_aa: CAWSVAGNTIYF

j_call: TRBJ1-5
clone_size: NA
d_call: NA
v_call: TRBV19
cdr3_nt: TGTGCCAGTAGTATTTTGAGTAGCAATCAGCCCCAGCATTTT
cdr3_aa: CASSILSSNQPQHF

j_call: TRBJ1-2
clone_size: NA
d_call: TRBD1
v_call: TRBV30
cdr3_nt: TGTGCCTGGAGTGTACAGGGGGGCTACACCTTC
cdr3_aa: CAWSVQGGYTF

j_call: TRBJ2-7
clone_size: NA
d_call: TRBD1
v_call: TRBV29-1
cdr3_nt: TGCAGCGTGGAGACAGGGGCAAACTACGAGCAGTACTTC
cdr3_aa: CSVETGANYEQYF

j_call: TRBJ2-1
clone_size: NA
d_call: NA
v_call: TRBV9
cdr3_nt: TGTGCCAGCAGCGGGAGGGCCTTCAATGAGCAGTTCTTC
cdr3_aa: CASSGRAFNEQFF

j_call: TRBJ1-4
clone_size: few
d_call: NA
v_call: TRBV12-5
cdr3_nt: TGTGCTAGTGGTTTGGGACAGGCTGGGGGAAAACTGTTTTTT
cdr3_aa: CASGLGQAGGKLFF

j_call: TRBJ2-2
clone_size: NA
d_call: NA
v_call: TRBV18
cdr3_nt: TGTGCCAGCTCACAGGACAGAGTTCCCGGGGAGCTGTTTTTT
cdr3_aa: CASSQDRVPGELFF

j_call: TRBJ1-1
clone_size: NA
d_call: NA
v_call: TRBV29-1
cdr3_nt: TGCAGCGTCGCTGGCCCCTTTGAAGCTTTCTTT
cdr3_aa: CSVAGPFEAFF

j_call: TRBJ2-6
clone_size: few
d_call: NA
v_call: TRBV4-3
cdr3_nt: TGCGCCAGCAGCCAAGGGCGGGACGGGGCCAACGTCCTGACTTTC
cdr3_aa: CASSQGRDGANVLTF

j_call: TRBJ2-1
clone_size: NA
d_call: TRBD2
v_call: TRBV13
cdr3_nt: TGTGCCAGCAGCCTCGGGACTAGCGGGTTGAATGAGCAGTTCTTC
cdr3_aa: CASSLGTSGLNEQFF

j_call: TRBJ1-2
clone_size: NA
d_call: TRBD1
v_call: TRBV4-2
cdr3_nt: TGTGCCAGCAGCCCGGACAGGGACGGGGGCTATGGCTACACCTTC
cdr3_aa: CASSPDRDGGYGYTF

j_call: TRBJ2-7
clone_size: NA
d_call: TRBD2
v_call: TRBV4-3
cdr3_nt: TGCGCCAGCAGCCAAGATCGGACTAGCGGGGGGGATGAGCAGTACTTC
cdr3_aa: CASSQDRTSGGDEQYF

j_call: TRBJ1-2
clone_size: NA
d_call: NA
v_call: TRBV14
cdr3_nt: TGTGCCAGCAGCCACGCAGGTTGGAATGGCTACACCTTC
cdr3_aa: CASSHAGWNGYTF

j_call: TRBJ1-1
clone_size: NA
d_call: NA
v_call: TRBV6-5
cdr3_nt: TGTGCCAGTAGGGAGGGGGACATGAACACTGAAGCTTTCTTT
cdr3_aa: CASREGDMNTEAFF

j_call: TRBJ1-1
clone_size: NA
d_call: NA
v_call: TRBV7-9
cdr3_nt: TGTGCCAGCAGCTGGAGTACACGGACTACTCGACTGGGCACTGAAGCTTTCTTT
cdr3_aa: CASSWSTRTTRLGTEAFF

j_call: TRBJ1-4
clone_size: NA
d_call: TRBD1
v_call: TRBV19
cdr3_nt: TGTGCCAGTAGTGCGAGGGGGCTAGAGGAAAAACTGTTTTTT
cdr3_aa: CASSARGLEEKLFF

j_call: TRBJ2-2
clone_size: NA
d_call: TRBD1
v_call: TRBV4-1
cdr3_nt: TGCGCCAGCAGCAGAGCGACAGGGGATTACACCGGGGAGCTGTTTTTT
cdr3_aa: CASSRATGDYTGELFF

j_call: TRBJ2-2
clone_size: NA
d_call: TRBD2
v_call: TRBV7-7
cdr3_nt: TGTGCTGCTGGACTAGCGGGTCCAGGCACCGGGGAGCTGTTTTTT
cdr3_aa: CAAGLAGPGTGELFF

j_call: TRBJ2-1
clone_size: NA
d_call: TRBD1
v_call: TRBV19
cdr3_nt: TGTGCCAGCCGGGGACAGGTTTACAATGAGCAGTTCTTC
cdr3_aa: CASRGQVYNEQFF

j_call: TRBJ2-7
clone_size: NA
d_call: NA
v_call: TRBV4-2
cdr3_nt: TGTGCCAGCAGCCAAGACCGAAGCGGTAACCCAAGCGAGCAGTACTTC
cdr3_aa: CASSQDRSGNPSEQYF

j_call: TRBJ1-1
clone_size: once
d_call: NA
v_call: TRBV2
cdr3_nt: TGTGCCAGCAGTGATCTTTTGGGGGGAAAGGACACTGAAGCTTTCTTT
cdr3_aa: CASSDLLGGKDTEAFF

j_call: TRBJ2-7
clone_size: NA
d_call: TRBD1
v_call: TRBV19
cdr3_nt: TGTGCCAGTCGCCCCCGGACAGGGGGCTACGAGCAGTACTTC
cdr3_aa: CASRPRTGGYEQYF

j_call: TRBJ2-7
clone_size: NA
d_call: TRBD2
v_call: TRBV6-5
cdr3_nt: TGTGCCAGCAGTTACCTAGCGGGAGAGATTCGCGAGCAGTACTTC
cdr3_aa: CASSYLAGEIREQYF

j_call: TRBJ1-4
clone_size: NA
d_call: NA
v_call: TRBV5-1
cdr3_nt: TGCGCCAGCAGGCGGGGTGGTGAAAAACTGTTTTTT
cdr3_aa: CASRRGGEKLFF

j_call: TRBJ1-3
clone_size: NA
d_call: TRBD1
v_call: TRBV30
cdr3_nt: TGTGCCTGGACCCCGGGGACAGGGGGAAACACCATATATTTT
cdr3_aa: CAWTPGTGGNTIYF

j_call: TRBJ2-7
clone_size: NA
d_call: NA
v_call: TRBV5-7
cdr3_nt: TGTGCCAGCAGCTTGGGTAGTCGGAGCTACGAGCAGTACTTC
cdr3_aa: CASSLGSRSYEQYF

j_call: TRBJ2-2
clone_size: NA
d_call: TRBD2
v_call: TRBV5-1
cdr3_nt: TGCGCCAGCAGCCTGGGACTAGCGGGCAGCAATACCGGGGAGCTGTTTTTT
cdr3_aa: CASSLGLAGSNTGELFF

j_call: TRBJ1-4
clone_size: NA
d_call: NA
v_call: TRBV28
cdr3_nt: TGTGCCAGCAGCCAAGGAGGAGTGGAAGAAAAACTGTTTTTT
cdr3_aa: CASSQGGVEEKLFF

j_call: TRBJ1-2
clone_size: NA
d_call: NA
v_call: TRBV11-2
cdr3_nt: TGTGCCAGCAGCCCCTTCACAGGGACGTATGGCTACACCTTC
cdr3_aa: CASSPFTGTYGYTF

j_call: TRBJ2-5
clone_size: NA
d_call: NA
v_call: TRBV7-3
cdr3_nt: TGTGCCAGCAGCTTACAGGGTCCTAGGGAGACCCAGTACTTC
cdr3_aa: CASSLQGPRETQYF